This T cell receptor (beta chain) was sequenced during a study of blood T cell repertoires in COVID-19. Authors' analysis steps: Estimation of nucleated cell counts was performed using reference gene primer amplification. Generated by immunoSEQ multiplex PCR, the TCRdb table keeps only in-frame clones and is missing some. V, J and clone size are taken as reported in that table, and D and trimming were inferred from the DNA itself. The repertoire holds some 120,000 clones, with around 80% as singletons. Germline-derived CDR1 and CDR2 are GTSNPN and SVGIG (reference sequence). The CDR3 extends over 12 amino acids. The junction had 2 bases not matched to a gene; V was cut back by 4 bases and J by 6 bases.

Sequencing was done on a sample of peripheral blood. This chain links TRBV30 with TRBJ2-1; the match to TRBD2 covers 8 bases. The receptor was isolated from a man between 35 and 55 years old with active or convalescent COVID-19. The CDR3 loop reads CAWTTSGNEQFF. CDR3 nucleotides: TGTGCCTGGACAACTAGCGGCAATGAGCAGTTCTTC.